Here is one TCR beta chain with its context. What it binds is unknown. The CDR3 consists of 13 residues. CDR1 and CDR2 from the germline V gene are KGHDR and SFDVKD. Each TRB cDNA library was prepared by 5' RACE (with UMI labels). TCRdb reprocessed the 5' RACE reads and keeps a single row for each CDR3 protein, giving no DNA. Recorded for this sample: over 100,000 distinct CDR3 sequences. These data originate in a study of CXCR3-negative and CXCR3-positive naive CD8 T cells. Broader study findings: Naive subsets showed comparable surface CD5, and TCR interaction strength was also inferred from TRB CDR3 physicochemistry. Researchers reported similar TRBV-TRBJ usage in naive CXCR3-negative and CXCR3-positive cells, though memory differed.

The sequence came from a human donor in good health. Some clones in this sample may be carry-over from other donors' samples. The V call is TRBV24-1, the J call TRBJ2-1. The specimen was naive CXCR3- CD8+ T cells from blood. The sample's subset: CD45RO-CCR7+CD27+CD95- naive CD8+ T cells lacking CXCR3 (TNR3-). CDR3 region: CATSDLTGDEQFF.